The 20 T cell receptor beta chains in this list originate from one sample, sequenced in a study of T cell clonality in common variable immunodeficiency. Produced via immunoSEQ multiplex PCR; TCRdb's table is partial and in-frame only. The sample has over 45,000 clones, none seen only once. Material for sequencing was peripheral blood mononuclear cells. All receptors derive from a person between 18 and 75 years old in good health.

This clone was recorded many times. The read terminates 3 residues before the CDR3 end, so the remaining end is supplied by the germline J gene. The genes are TRBV7-8 and TRBJ1-6; a weak D match, TRBD1 (5 bases). The CDR3 consists of 15 residues. V was pared by 4 bases and J by 0 bases, with 7 bases between. Per germline, CDR1 SGHVS and CDR2 FQNEAQ. CDR3 DNA, as far as it was read: TGTGCCAGCAGCTCGCAGGGCTCCTATAATTCACCC. This gives the protein CASSSQGSYNSP. The full CDR3 protein is CASSSQGSYNSPLHF. Together with reference TRBV7-8 and TRBJ1-6, the CDR3 gives the full variable domain: GAGVSQSPRYKVAKRGQDVALRCDPISGHVSLFWYQQALGQGPEFLTYFQNEAQLDKSGLPSDRFFAERPEGSVSTLKIQRTQQEDSAVYLCASSSQGSYNSPLHFGNGTRLTVT.

This clone has a count of ten or more. The CDR3 end lies 3 residues beyond the end of the read and is filled in from the germline J gene. The chain uses TRBV19 and TRBJ1-5; no definite D call. Germline CDR1 reads LNHDA; CDR2 reads SQIVND (reference sequence). CDR3 size: 15 residues. V lost 3 bases to trimming and J lost 4 bases, with 13 bases between them. CDR3 DNA (partial): TGTGCCAGTAGTATCGTTCGGGGAACAAATCAGCCC. Encoded protein: CASSIVRGTNQP. The CDR3 as a whole reads CASSIVRGTNQPQHF.

This clone has only a few counts. The read halts 3 residues ahead of the CDR3 end, with the missing end drawn from the germline J gene. The chain combines TRBV7-2 with TRBJ2-1; D ambiguous. Germline values: CDR1 SGHTA, CDR2 FQGNSA. The CDR3 length is 13 residues. The V end was cut by 4 bases, the J end by 5 bases, with 9 bases between. This CDR3 reads CASSYYLDNEQFF. CDR3 DNA, as far as it was read: TGTGCCAGCAGCTACTATCTCGACAATGAG.

This clone was counted ten times or more. Read data end 3 residues before the CDR3 end; the end is taken from the germline J gene. This chain joins TRBV5-4 and TRBJ2-1; 7 bases are a match to TRBD1. This CDR3 has 15 amino acids. Looked up from germline, CDR1 is SGHNT and CDR2 is YYREEE (reference sequence). The junction had 10 bases not matched to a gene; V was cut back by 2 bases and J by 8 bases. CDR3 DNA (partial): TGTGCCAGCAGCTTTAGGGGGCGAGAAGTGGATGAG. This codes for CASSFRGREVDE. The entire CDR3 is CASSFRGREVDEQFF.

A remark on this clone: The CDR3 end is not reached by the read, which stops 3 residues before it; the germline J gene fills it in. This chain uses TRBV5-1 with TRBJ1-2; the D is unclear. CDR1 SGHRS and CDR2 YFSETQ come from the germline V gene. The CDR3 runs 15 residues. The CDR3 DNA, read in part, is TGCGCCAGCAGCTTGGTAGGGTCCTCATCGGAAGGC. Its protein is CASSLVGSSSEG. Given in full, the CDR3 is CASSLVGSSSEGYTF.

This clone has at least ten counts. The part of the CDR3 DNA that was read is TGTGCCAGCAGCTTAGTGAGGGACAGAGACACAGATACG. The encoded protein is CASSLVRDRDTDT. The whole CDR3 protein reads CASSLVRDRDTDTQYF. The chain joins TRBV7-6 to TRBJ2-3, with 7 bases fitting TRBD1. The read halts 3 residues ahead of the CDR3 end, with the missing end drawn from the germline J gene. This CDR3 region has 16 residues. The V segment lost 1 base and the J segment 2 bases; nucleotides outside the gene matches: 6. CDR1 and CDR2 from the germline V gene are SGHVS and FNYEAQ.

The sample holds a few counts of this clone. The read is 3 residues too short to cover the CDR3 end, so that end is filled in from the germline J gene. The genes are TRBV11-1 and TRBJ2-2; 8 bases line up with TRBD1. After removal of 5 bases from V and 4 bases from J, the junction contained 6 bases not matched to a gene. The CDR3 is 15 amino acids. Germline-derived CDR1 and CDR2 are SGHAT and FQDESV (reference sequence). The CDR3 spells CASSGTGGVTGELFF. The DNA read from the CDR3 is TGTGCCAGCAGCGGTACAGGGGGTGTCACCGGGGAG.

This clone was counted ten times or more. The junction and the germline gene differ at one end; a read error may be behind it. The missing CDR3 end, 3 residues past where the read stops, is filled in from the germline J gene. The chain uses TRBV6-2 or TRBV6-3 and TRBJ2-3; 7 bases line up with TRBD2. Germline V gene lookup returns CDR1 MNHEY and CDR2 SVGEGT. The CDR3 loop spans 14 amino acids. CDR3 in amino acids: CASRAPGGAETQYF. Incomplete CDR3 DNA: TGTGCCAGCAGAGCTCCGGGGGGTGCAGAGACG.

This clone has a count of ten or more. From the germline J gene comes the end of the CDR3, since the read stops 3 residues before it. The V gene is TRBV7-9, the J gene TRBJ1-2, with 10 bases identical to TRBD1. V lost 6 bases, J lost 7 bases, and 5 bases stayed unmatched. The CDR3 consists of 13 residues. Germline CDR1 reads SEHNR; CDR2 reads FQNEAQ (reference sequence). The CDR3: CASRPTGGVGYTF. The CDR3 DNA, read in part, is TGTGCCAGCAGACCGACAGGGGGCGTTGGC.

This clone was detected only a few times. The read finishes 3 residues shy of the CDR3 end, and the germline J gene is used to complete it. The V call is TRBV6-1, the J call TRBJ2-4, with a weak D call TRBD2 (5 bases). Germline V gene data show CDR1 as MNHNS and CDR2 as SASEGT. The CDR3 totals 13 residues. The CDR3 sequence: CASSEGVGDGQYF. The part of the CDR3 DNA that was read is TGTGCCAGCAGTGAAGGTGTCGGGGATGGT.

This clone was observed many times. The read halts 3 residues ahead of the CDR3 end, with the missing end drawn from the germline J gene. The chain recombines TRBV7-9 with TRBJ2-7; 10 nucleotides match TRBD2. Germline V gene sequence: CDR1 SEHNR, CDR2 FQNEAQ (reference sequence). This CDR3 region has 15 residues. The V segment lost 6 bases and the J segment 2 bases; nucleotides outside the gene matches: 7. CDR3 residues: CASRQASGGAYEQYF. CDR3 DNA (partial): TGTGCCAGCAGGCAGGCTAGCGGGGGAGCCTACGAG.

This clone was counted at least ten times. The CDR3 end lies 3 residues beyond the end of the read and is filled in from the germline J gene. The gene calls are TRBV5-1 and TRBJ2-7; 7 nucleotides align to TRBD1. With V trimmed by 4 bases and J by 2 bases, 6 bases remained unmatched. The CDR3 has 14 amino acids. Per the germline V gene, CDR1 is SGHRS and CDR2 is YFSETQ. The covered CDR3 bases are TGCGCCAGCAGCAAGGGACAGCGGACCTACGAG. Translating gives CASSKGQRTYE. The full CDR3 protein reads CASSKGQRTYEQYF. The full variable domain, its missing parts supplied by reference TRBV5-1 and TRBJ2-7, is KAGVTQTPRYLIKTRGQQVTLSCSPISGHRSVSWYQQTPGQGLQFLFEYFSETQRNKGNFPGRFSGRQFSNSRSEMNVSTLELGDSALYLCASSKGQRTYEQYFGPGTRLTVT.

This clone has ten or more counts. Read coverage stops 3 residues before the CDR3 terminus; the germline J gene supplies the remainder. The chain links TRBV6-2 or TRBV6-3 to TRBJ2-1; possibly TRBD1 for D (6 bases). CDR1 MNHEY and CDR2 SVGEGT come from the germline V gene. V lost 2 bases to trimming and J lost 5 bases, with 13 bases between them. CDR3 length: 15 residues. The sequenced part of the CDR3 DNA is TGTGCCAGCAGTTACAGGACAGAAAGAGACAATGAG. It translates to CASSYRTERDNE. The CDR3 as a whole reads CASSYRTERDNEQFF.

This clone came up many times. The DNA ends 3 residues before the CDR3 does, and the rest of the CDR3 is filled in from the germline J gene. The chain couples TRBV5-1 to TRBJ1-6, with 7 bases that match TRBD1. Trimming removed 0 bases from V and 11 bases from J; junction bases left unmatched: 8. Germline values: CDR1 SGHRS, CDR2 YFSETQ. The CDR3 length is 15 residues. CDR3 bases read: TGCGCCAGCAGCTTGGCCGAGACAGGGACGGCACCC. Protein sequence: CASSLAETGTAP. The whole CDR3 sequence is CASSLAETGTAPLHF.

This clone showed up many times. The CDR3 end is not reached by the read, which stops 3 residues before it; the germline J gene fills it in. The chain employs TRBV20-1 and TRBJ1-2, with a tentative D call TRBD1 (5 bases). The ends were cut back, 6 bases at V and 3 bases at J, with 17 bases in the middle. Germline CDR1 reads DFQATT; CDR2 reads SNEGSKA (reference sequence). This CDR3 has 14 residues. The part of the CDR3 DNA that was read is TGCAGTGCCCAGCTCAGCAGGGCGGACTATGGC. This translates into CSAQLSRADYG. In full, the CDR3 reads CSAQLSRADYGYTF.

In its sample, this clone was seen many times. The read falls 3 residues short of the CDR3 end, and the missing part is taken from the germline J gene. The chain employs TRBV5-1 and TRBJ1-4; perhaps TRBD1 as D (5 bases). The CDR3 runs 14 residues. The V and J ends lost 4 bases and 3 bases respectively, with 10 bases between them. The germline gives CDR1 SGHRS, CDR2 YFSETQ. The part of the CDR3 DNA that was read is TGCGCCAGCAGCGGCCTGACAGCTAATGAAAAA. Amino acids: CASSGLTANEK. The entire CDR3 sequence reads CASSGLTANEKLFF.

In its sample, this clone was seen many times. The read stops 3 residues short of the end of the CDR3; the missing end is completed from the germline J gene. This chain links TRBV4-1 with TRBJ2-1; 8 bases align to TRBD2. This CDR3 contains 17 residues. The V and J ends lost 5 bases and 2 bases, in that order; junction bases with no gene match: 11. CDR1 is MGHRA, CDR2 YSYEKL, per germline. CDR3 DNA (partial): TGCGCCAGCAGCGCGGAGTTCCGGGGGGGCCCCTACAATGAG. It yields the protein CASSAEFRGGPYNE. The full CDR3 protein is CASSAEFRGGPYNEQFF.

At least ten counts were recorded for this clone. The read ends 3 residues before the CDR3 terminus; that terminus is restored from the germline J gene. The chain uses TRBV30 and TRBJ1-2; 7 bases fit TRBD1. Losses at the gene ends were 1 base for V and 5 bases for J; bases not matched to a gene: 10. The CDR3 has 15 residues. Per germline, CDR1 GTSNPN and CDR2 SVGIG (reference sequence). CDR3 loop: CAWSASGTVQYGYTF. The CDR3 DNA, read in part, is TGTGCCTGGAGTGCATCAGGGACAGTCCAATATGGC.

This clone showed up many times. The CDR3 end falls 3 residues outside the read, so it is completed with the germline J gene. V usage is TRBV7-2 and J usage is TRBJ2-7; TRBD2 matches 10 bases. The CDR3 totals 15 residues. Germline values: CDR1 SGHTA, CDR2 FQGNSA. With 4 bases clipped from V and 2 bases from J, the junction kept 5 bases outside the gene matches. The part of the CDR3 DNA that was read is TGTGCCAGCAGCTCTAGCGGGAGACTCGCCTACGAG. As protein: CASSSSGRLAYE. The full CDR3 is CASSSSGRLAYEQYF.

This clone was counted a few times. The CDR3 extends 3 residues past the end of the read, so its final part is completed from the germline J gene. The V call is TRBV20-1, the J call TRBJ1-2; weak D call: TRBD1 (5 bases). Germline V gives CDR1 DFQATT, CDR2 SNEGSKA (reference sequence). This CDR3 is 15 amino acids long. The CDR3 loop reads CSARDSPSGTNDYTF. CDR3 DNA, as far as it was read: TGCAGTGCTAGAGATTCCCCCAGCGGGACCAATGAC.